The present T cell receptor (beta chain) was sequenced within a study of T cell responses to AZD1222 COVID-19 vaccine (TCRdb year 2021). The study in broad terms: AZD1222 recipients given second doses at about 4 weeks or at about 12 weeks were pooled, since spike-specific TCR depth and breadth were not found to differ between the two schedules. TCR sequencing covered more than 230 trial participants: 200 to 220 given two doses of AZD1222 and approximately 26 given two doses of MenACWY control vaccine. Trial participants were enrolled by age into 18-55, 56-69 and 70-plus year subgroups, with around 150, 28 and 57 TCR-sequenced participants respectively.

The time point label, read with the paper, signifies: baseline before first vaccination. Vaccinee samples came from UK trials COV001 and COV002, including a single-blind randomized controlled phase 2/3 trial of AZD1222 (ChAdOx1 nCoV-19) in healthy adults. For TCRbeta chain sequencing, PBMC samples were collected from trial participants at day 0 and at day 28 after the second dose. Beyond this particular receptor, the publication reports: Reportedly, almost half of the unique spike-specific TCRs recognized epitopes lying outside the regions that are mutated in the B.1.351 and B.1.1.7 variants. The whole spike protein was spanned by vaccine-associated CD4 TCRs, and dominant responses were seen in regions 160-218 and 743-854. After two AZD1222 doses, both the breadth and the depth of spike-specific TCRs were significantly higher than at day 0 and than in MenACWY recipients. Most participants were white British and females outnumbered males, and the authors suggested that clonal diversity may have been underestimated. Because no day 14 peak-response samples were available, the repertoires could be characterized only after the peak T cell response. Only six AZD1222 recipients were SARS-CoV-2 seropositive at baseline, limiting conclusions about previously exposed vaccinees. The 56-69-year group was small, and its depth increase did not reach significance, likely because of low power.

Trimmed from V: 4 bases; trimmed from J: 3 bases; junction bases lacking a gene match: 18. Looking up the germline V gene (reference sequence) yields CDR1 LNHDA and CDR2 SQIVND. The CDR3 covers 18 residues, taking in both the cysteine and the phenylalanine. Only the CDR3 region is kept as DNA, spanning 54 bases read in frame from base 1. The CDR3 regions of human TCRbeta chains were subjected to immunosequencing. The original methods were these. TCRs in the repertoires were compared against a reference library of SARS-CoV-2-specific TCRs that had been generated with the MIRA antigen-specificity platform. Breadth meant the fraction of unique TCRs that were SARS-CoV-2-associated, whereas depth meant the fraction of total T cells that were SARS-CoV-2-associated. Using the MIRA data, each spike-specific TCR was mapped to the spike region that the TCR reacts to and placed in a CD4 or CD8 class. Log10-transformed breadth and depth values were compared by one-way ANOVA with Sidak's multiple comparisons tests. The table was pulled from immuneACCESS by TCRdb, which kept in-frame rearrangements only. Such tables lose some clones; where checked, under half of the loss comes from unresolved V genes, and the rest has no known cause. V and J calls and clone size are copied from that table; D and trimming were computed from the DNA. The sample data list roughly 160,000 clones, and roughly 90% of these were observed just once. The ten largest clones capture roughly 1.6% of the sample.

As for this clone: Its antigen has not been determined. Per-nucleotide qualities are absent, and no much larger clonotype sits a single base away.

Sequencing used peripheral blood, obtained on day 0 of AZD1222 vaccination. This TCR derives from an adult in good health. The sequence links TRBV19 to TRBJ2-7; TRBD1 fits 7 bases in the junction. The CDR3 region reads CASSNHRGSGYSYYEQYF. The nucleotide sequence is TGTGCCAGTAGTAACCACAGGGGCTCGGGGTACTCCTACTACGAGCAGTACTTC.